This TCR beta chain was documented in a study of control samples from healthy donors and cancer patients. Germline CDR1 is MGHDK and CDR2 is SYGVNS. Trimming shortened V by 3 bases and J by 2 bases, and 11 bases separated the two germline ends. CDR3 length: 15 amino acids. Repertoires were generated with immunoSEQ multiplex PCR, while TCRdb's copy carries only in-frame clones and drops some. In the table there are 60,000 to 85,000 clones, 85% to 95% of which are singletons. V is TRBV25-1 and J is TRBJ2-1; D tentatively fits TRBD1 or TRBD2 (5 bases each). Sequenced material: blood. The receptor's source is a woman aged 60 to 75 in good health. The CDR3, as DNA: TGTGCCAGCAGTGATACGGGACGTCCCTACAATGAGCAGTTCTTC. Translated: CASSDTGRPYNEQFF.